The sequence of this TCR beta chain was determined in a study of T cell responses to AZD1222 COVID-19 vaccine listed by TCRdb under 2021. Concerning the study at large: AZD1222 recipients with second doses at about 4 weeks or about 12 weeks were pooled, because spike-specific TCR depth and breadth did not differ between schedules. A total of 233 trial participants underwent TCR sequencing, of whom 200 to 220 received two doses of AZD1222 and approximately 25 received two doses of the MenACWY control vaccine. Trial participants were enrolled into age subgroups of 18-55, 56-69 and 70-plus years, which contained about 160, 30 and 59 TCR-sequenced participants, respectively.

Trimming removed 3 bases from V and 1 base from J, leaving 6 bases between the germline ends. The CDR3 numbers 13 residues from cysteine through phenylalanine. This entry keeps only the CDR3 DNA: 39 bases, framed from base 1. CDR1 and CDR2 were assigned from the germline V gene as SGHVS and FQNEAQ. Worth noting for this clone: No antigen is known for it. Base qualities were left out, and no much larger clone turns up one base away.

Broader findings and caveats from the paper: Reportedly, close to half of the unique spike-specific TCRs recognized epitopes lying outside the regions that are mutated in the B.1.351 and B.1.1.7 variants. Most participants were white British and females outnumbered males, and the authors suggested that clonal diversity may have been underestimated. Because no day 14 peak-response samples were available, the repertoires could be characterized only after the peak T cell response. After two AZD1222 doses, spike-specific TCR breadth and depth were significantly higher than at day 0 and than in MenACWY recipients. The 56-69-year group was small, and its depth increase did not reach significance, likely because of low power. CD4 TCRs associated with the vaccine covered the entire spike protein, and the dominant responses were in regions 160-218 and 743-854. Conclusions about previously exposed vaccinees were limited because only six AZD1222 recipients were SARS-CoV-2 seropositive at baseline.

The CDR3 regions of human TCRbeta chains were analyzed by immunosequencing. As for how the authors treated the data: TCRs in the repertoires were compared against a reference library of SARS-CoV-2-specific TCRs that had been generated with the MIRA antigen-specificity platform. Breadth was defined as the fraction of unique TCRs that were SARS-CoV-2-associated, and depth was defined as the fraction of total T cells that were SARS-CoV-2-associated. Each spike-specific TCR was assigned to its reactive spike region and to a CD4 or CD8 class using the MIRA data. Log10-transformed breadth and depth values were compared by one-way ANOVA with Sidak's multiple comparisons tests. TCRdb holds this immuneACCESS table with in-frame rearrangements only. Some clones are missing; in checked studies, unresolved V genes explain under half, and the rest has no known cause. V and J calls and clone size are as listed in that table; D and trimming were resolved from the DNA. The sample profile shows around 79,000 clones; about nine tenths of them were found once. The top ten clonotypes cover 15% to 20% of the sample.

This specimen's time point label, per the study, means: baseline before first vaccination. Samples from vaccinated people were obtained from the UK trials COV001 and COV002, which included a single-blind randomized controlled phase 2/3 trial of AZD1222 (ChAdOx1 nCoV-19) in healthy adults. For TCRbeta chain sequencing, PBMC samples from trial participants were taken at day 0 and at day 28 after the second dose. The sequencing here drew on peripheral blood, taken on day 0 of AZD1222 vaccination. The sequence is built from TRBV7-8 and TRBJ1-1, with the D gene not confidently named. This receptor was obtained from an adult in good health. The sequenced DNA is TGTGCCAGCAGCTTGGTAGAGAACACTGAAGCTTTCTTT. This yields the protein CASSLVENTEAFF. Extended through the reference TRBV7-8 and TRBJ1-1 proteins, this CDR3 yields the full variable domain: GAGVSQSPRYKVAKRGQDVALRCDPISGHVSLFWYQQALGQGPEFLTYFQNEAQLDKSGLPSDRFFAERPEGSVSTLKIQRTQQEDSAVYLCASSLVENTEAFFGQGTRLTVV.